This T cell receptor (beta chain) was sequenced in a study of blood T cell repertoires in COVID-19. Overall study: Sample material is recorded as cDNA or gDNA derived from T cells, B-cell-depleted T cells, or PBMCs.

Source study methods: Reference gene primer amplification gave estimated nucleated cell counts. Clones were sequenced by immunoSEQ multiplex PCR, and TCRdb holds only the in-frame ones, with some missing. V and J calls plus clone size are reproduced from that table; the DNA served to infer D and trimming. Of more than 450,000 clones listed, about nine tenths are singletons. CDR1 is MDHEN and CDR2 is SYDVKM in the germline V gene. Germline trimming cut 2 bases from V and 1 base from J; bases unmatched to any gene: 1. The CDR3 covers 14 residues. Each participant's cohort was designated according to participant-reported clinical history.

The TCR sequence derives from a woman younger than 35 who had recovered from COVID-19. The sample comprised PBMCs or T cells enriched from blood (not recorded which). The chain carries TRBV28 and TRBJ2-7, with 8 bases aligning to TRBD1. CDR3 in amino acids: CASSLGQGSYEQYF. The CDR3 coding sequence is TGTGCCAGCAGTTTAGGACAGGGATCCTACGAGCAGTACTTC. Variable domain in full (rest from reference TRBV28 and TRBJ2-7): DVKVTQSSRYLVKRTGEKVFLECVQDMDHENMFWYRQDPGLGLRLIYFSYDVKMKEKGDIPEGYSVSREKKERFSLILESASTNQTSMYLCASSLGQGSYEQYFGPGTRLTVT.